The 6 T cell receptor beta chains given below trace back to one sample, sequenced in a study of a mutant IDH1 vaccine in newly diagnosed glioma. Data came from immunoSEQ multiplex PCR; TCRdb stores just in-frame clones and leaves some out. The data hold tens of thousands of clones, with roughly 85% observed a single time. Time point indicated: baseline, week 1 (first vaccination visit). Described treatment: pre-vaccination baseline after standard-of-care therapy. The source material was PBMCs, sampled from a glioma patient treated with radiotherapy, temozolomide or both. These receptors were collected from a woman aged 45 to 65 with glioma.

This clone was detected once. The chain couples TRBV15 to TRBJ1-1, with no clear D. The CDR3 has 13 residues. CDR1 is LNHNV, CDR2 YYDKDF, per germline (reference sequence). Deletions cut 5 bases from V and 0 bases from J, with 7 bases between. The CDR3 region is CATSDGLNTEAFF. In nucleotides, the CDR3 is TGTGCCACCAGCGACGGACTGAACACTGAAGCTTTCTTT.

V usage is TRBV9 and J usage is TRBJ2-5, with D perhaps TRBD1 or TRBD2 (6 bases each). With 1 base removed from V and 5 bases from J, the gap between germline ends came to 15 bases. The CDR3 is made up of 15 amino acids. Germline loops: CDR1 SGDLS, CDR2 YYNGEE. The CDR3 coding sequence is TGTGCCAGCAGCGTAAGCCCGGGGGCGGGGGAGACCCAGTACTTC. This codes for CASSVSPGAGETQYF.

V usage is TRBV7-8 and J usage is TRBJ2-7; the match to TRBD1 covers 8 bases. Germline assignment: CDR1 SGHVS and CDR2 FQNEAQ. V gave up 7 bases and J gave up 2 bases; unmatched junction bases: 10. CDR3 length: 15 residues. The CDR3, as DNA: TGTGCCAGCAACTCGCCCTGGACAGGGACCTACGAGCAGTACTTC. Translated, it gives CASNSPWTGTYEQYF. Full variable domain (outside the CDR3, taken from reference TRBV7-8 and TRBJ2-7): GAGVSQSPRYKVAKRGQDVALRCDPISGHVSLFWYQQALGQGPEFLTYFQNEAQLDKSGLPSDRFFAERPEGSVSTLKIQRTQQEDSAVYLCASNSPWTGTYEQYFGPGTRLTVT.

This chain links TRBV4-2 with TRBJ1-1; 7 bases match TRBD1. This CDR3 region has 19 residues. Trimming at V came to 0 bases and at J to 5 bases, leaving 18 bases not matched to a gene. CDR1 LGHNA and CDR2 YNFKEQ come from the germline V gene. CDR3: CASSQDFRRGRGRSTEAFF. The CDR3 nucleotides read TGTGCCAGCAGCCAAGATTTTCGTCGAGGGAGGGGGCGCTCTACTGAAGCTTTCTTT.

The DNA of the CDR3 is TGTGCCAGCAGTTACAGGGTAGCTAACTATGGCTACACCTTC. Translation gives CASSYRVANYGYTF. This chain uses TRBV2 with TRBJ1-2, with a tentative D call TRBD1 (6 bases). CDR1 is SNHLY and CDR2 is FYNNEI in the germline V gene. The CDR3 loop spans 14 amino acids. V was shortened by 5 bases and J by 0 bases, with 10 bases between the two germline ends. Full variable domain (rest looked up from reference TRBV2 and TRBJ1-2): EPEVTQTPSHQVTQMGQEVILRCVPISNHLYFYWYRQILGQKVEFLVSFYNNEISEKSEIFDDQFSVERPDGSNFTLKIRSTKLEDSAMYFCASSYRVANYGYTFGSGTRLTVV.

This chain joins TRBV30 and TRBJ1-6; 8 nucleotides line up with TRBD1. Looked up from germline, CDR1 is GTSNPN and CDR2 is SVGIG (reference sequence). The CDR3 covers 13 residues. V lost 8 bases to trimming and J lost 7 bases; unmatched junction nucleotides: 7. CDR3 protein: CAGPTGANSPLHF. CDR3 DNA: TGTGCCGGACCGACAGGGGCGAATTCACCCCTCCACTTT.